This T cell receptor (beta chain) comes out of a study of CD8 T cells in ankylosing spondylitis. Whole-study results and caveats: Ankylosing spondylitis blood appeared to be characterized by a TCR beta motif of roughly eight highly homologous variants. Reports say disease-linked clones showed up significantly more in matched ankylosing spondylitis synovial fluid. Disease-linked clones bore a CD8+ phenotype, appearing relatively rarely in peripheral blood. In reactive arthritis synovial fluid and blood, some motif variants had been reported before.

Germline V gene data show CDR1 as SGHRS and CDR2 as YFSETQ. Trimming shortened V by 1 base and J by 0 bases, and 12 bases separated the two germline ends. This CDR3 has 16 residues. Each TCR beta library was made by quantitative 5'-RACE that incorporated molecular barcodes. TCRdb analysed the 5' RACE reads with MiXCR anew, one entry per CDR3 protein. Here the sample spans roughly 670,000 distinct CDR3 sequences, around 20% being singletons. Comment on this clonotype: The antigen remains unidentified.

Sequencing was done on a sample of blood, either unsorted or a sorted T cell fraction (not recorded which). The V gene is TRBV5-1, the J gene TRBJ2-3, with D possibly matching TRBD2 (6 bases). The sequence was collected from a male donor with ankylosing spondylitis. The CDR3 here is CASSLISGTSTDTQYF. In DNA form, the CDR3 reads TGCGCCAGCAGCTTGATCTCGGGGACTAGCACAGATACGCAGTATTTT.